Below, one T cell receptor (beta chain) is given with its context. This entry belongs to a study of cytomegalovirus exposure and HLA in healthy donors. PCR used 60 Vbeta primers and 13 Jbeta primers. In the source study's methods: Tens of millions of unique TCR beta chains, 10 million to 14 million shared, were counted in a later analysis. Clones were read by immunoSEQ multiplex PCR, and TCRdb kept only the in-frame ones, dropping some. V, J and clone size were drawn from that table, and D and trimming were deduced from the DNA. Of some 150,000 clones in the sample, approximately 82% were seen once. This clonotype was obtained from a woman aged 45 to 65 in good health and CMV-seropositive. Source material: PBMCs.

DNA for the CDR3: TGTGCCAGCAGTGATATCCGGACTCTAGGAGGGGAGCTGTTTTTT. It codes for CASSDIRTLGGELFF. The gene calls are TRBV2 and TRBJ2-2; a possible D gene is TRBD2 (5 bases). The CDR3 contains 15 residues. CDR1 is SNHLY and CDR2 is FYNNEI in the germline V gene. V shed 3 bases and J shed 8 bases, with 16 bases lying between them.